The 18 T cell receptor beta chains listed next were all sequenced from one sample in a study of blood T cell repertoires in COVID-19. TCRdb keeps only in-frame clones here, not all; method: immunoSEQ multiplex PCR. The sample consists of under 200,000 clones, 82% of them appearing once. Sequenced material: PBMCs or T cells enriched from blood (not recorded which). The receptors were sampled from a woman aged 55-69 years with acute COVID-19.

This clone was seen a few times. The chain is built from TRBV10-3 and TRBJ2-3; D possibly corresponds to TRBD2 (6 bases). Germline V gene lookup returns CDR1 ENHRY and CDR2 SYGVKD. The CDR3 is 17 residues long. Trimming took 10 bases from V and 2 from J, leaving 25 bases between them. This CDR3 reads CATRGSLAGGVTDTQYF. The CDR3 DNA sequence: TGTGCCACCCGGGGTTCACTAGCCGGCGGGGTCACAGATACGCAGTATTTT.

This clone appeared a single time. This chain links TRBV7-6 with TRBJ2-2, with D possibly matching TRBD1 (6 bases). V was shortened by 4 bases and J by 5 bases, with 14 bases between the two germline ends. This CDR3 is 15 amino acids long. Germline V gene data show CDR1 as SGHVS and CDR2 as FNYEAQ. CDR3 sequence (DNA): TGTGCCAGCAGCTATAGGGGGACCCGTACCGGGGAGCTGTTTTTT. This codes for CASSYRGTRTGELFF.

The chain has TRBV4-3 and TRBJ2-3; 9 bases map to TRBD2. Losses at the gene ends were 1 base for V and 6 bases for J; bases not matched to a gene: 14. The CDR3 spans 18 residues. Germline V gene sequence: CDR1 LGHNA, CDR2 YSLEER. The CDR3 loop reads CASSQVPLASGNYDTQYF. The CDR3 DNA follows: TGCGCCAGCAGCCAAGTTCCCCTGGCTAGCGGGAATTATGATACGCAGTATTTT.

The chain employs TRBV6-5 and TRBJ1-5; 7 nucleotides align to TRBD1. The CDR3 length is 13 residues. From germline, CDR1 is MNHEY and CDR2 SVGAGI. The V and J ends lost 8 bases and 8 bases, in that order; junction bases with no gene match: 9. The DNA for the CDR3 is TGTGCCAGCGGATCAGGGGGTGGAGAGCCCCAGCATTTT. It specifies CASGSGGGEPQHF.

CDR3: CASSYSLQGWWPQHF. The CDR3, as DNA: TGTGCCAGCAGTTACTCGTTGCAGGGTTGGTGGCCCCAGCATTTT. J is TRBJ1-5 and V is TRBV6-5, with TRBD1 as a possible D gene (5 bases). The germline V gene has CDR1 MNHEY and CDR2 SVGAGI. V was shortened by 0 bases and J by 9 bases, with 15 bases between the two germline ends. The CDR3 extends over 15 amino acids.

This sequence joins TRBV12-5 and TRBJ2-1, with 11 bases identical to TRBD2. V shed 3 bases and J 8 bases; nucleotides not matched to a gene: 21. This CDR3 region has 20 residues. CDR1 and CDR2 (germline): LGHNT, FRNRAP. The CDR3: CASGFPRGSGRAALRHEQFF. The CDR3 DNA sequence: TGTGCTAGTGGTTTCCCCCGGGGTAGCGGGAGGGCCGCCCTTAGACATGAGCAGTTCTTC.

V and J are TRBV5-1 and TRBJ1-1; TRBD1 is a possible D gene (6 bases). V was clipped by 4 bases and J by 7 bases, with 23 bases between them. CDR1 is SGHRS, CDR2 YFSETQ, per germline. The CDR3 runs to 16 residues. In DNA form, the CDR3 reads TGCGCCAGCAGCAGGGGGGGACCTCGATATATCAGTGAAGCTTTCTTT. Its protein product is CASSRGGPRYISEAFF.

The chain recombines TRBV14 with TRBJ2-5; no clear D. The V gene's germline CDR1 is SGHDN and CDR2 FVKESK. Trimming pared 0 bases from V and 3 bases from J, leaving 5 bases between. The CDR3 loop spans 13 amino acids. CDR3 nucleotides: TGTGCCAGCAGCCAAGATTTAGAAGAGACCCAGTACTTC. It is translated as CASSQDLEETQYF.

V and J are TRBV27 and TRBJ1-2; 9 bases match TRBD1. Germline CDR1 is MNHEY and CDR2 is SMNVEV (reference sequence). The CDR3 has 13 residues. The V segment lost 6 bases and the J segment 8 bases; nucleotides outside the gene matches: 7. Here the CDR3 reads CASRVGTGRGYTF. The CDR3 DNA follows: TGTGCCAGCAGAGTAGGGACAGGGAGAGGCTACACCTTC.

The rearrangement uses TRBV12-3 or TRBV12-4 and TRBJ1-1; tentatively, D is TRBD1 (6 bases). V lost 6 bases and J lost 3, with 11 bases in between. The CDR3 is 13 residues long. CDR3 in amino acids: CASRLQGYTEAFF. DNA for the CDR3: TGTGCCAGCAGGTTACAGGGCTACACTGAAGCTTTCTTT.

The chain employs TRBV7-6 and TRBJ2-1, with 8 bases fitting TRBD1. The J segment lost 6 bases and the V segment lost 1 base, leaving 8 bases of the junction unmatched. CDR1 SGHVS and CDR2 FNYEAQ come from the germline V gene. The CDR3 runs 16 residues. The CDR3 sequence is CASSLGQGALGNEQFF. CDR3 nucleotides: TGTGCCAGCAGCTTAGGCCAGGGGGCGCTTGGCAATGAGCAGTTCTTC. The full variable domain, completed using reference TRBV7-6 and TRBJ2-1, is GAGVSQSPRYKVTKRGQDVALRCDPISGHVSLYWYRQALGQGPEFLTYFNYEAQQDKSGLPNDRFSAERPEGSISTLTIQRTEQRDSAMYRCASSLGQGALGNEQFFGPGTRLTVL.

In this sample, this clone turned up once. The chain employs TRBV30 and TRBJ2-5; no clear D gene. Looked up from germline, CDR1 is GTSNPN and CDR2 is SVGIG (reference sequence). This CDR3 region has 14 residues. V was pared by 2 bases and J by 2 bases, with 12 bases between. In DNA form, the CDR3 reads TGTGCCTGGAGTTCCCCCATGAGACAAGAGACCCAGTACTTC. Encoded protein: CAWSSPMRQETQYF.

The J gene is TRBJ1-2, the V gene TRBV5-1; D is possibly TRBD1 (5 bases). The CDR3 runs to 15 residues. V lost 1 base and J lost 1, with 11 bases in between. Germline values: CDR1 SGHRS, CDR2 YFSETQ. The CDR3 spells CASSLTQGVNYGYTF. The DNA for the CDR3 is TGCGCCAGCAGCTTGACGCAGGGTGTTAACTATGGCTACACCTTC.

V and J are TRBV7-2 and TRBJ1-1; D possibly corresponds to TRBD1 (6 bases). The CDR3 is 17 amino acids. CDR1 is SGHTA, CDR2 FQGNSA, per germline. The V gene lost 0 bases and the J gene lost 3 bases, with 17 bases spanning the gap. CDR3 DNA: TGTGCCAGCAGCTTAGCGCGGGGGGCTCGAACCCACACTGAAGCTTTCTTT. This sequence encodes CASSLARGARTHTEAFF.

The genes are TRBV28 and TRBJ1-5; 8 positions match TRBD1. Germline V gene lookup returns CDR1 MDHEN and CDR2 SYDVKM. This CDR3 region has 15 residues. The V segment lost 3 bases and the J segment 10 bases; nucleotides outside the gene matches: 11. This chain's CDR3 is CASSLPGTGIYPQHF. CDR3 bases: TGTGCCAGCAGTTTGCCCGGGACAGGCATATATCCCCAGCATTTT.

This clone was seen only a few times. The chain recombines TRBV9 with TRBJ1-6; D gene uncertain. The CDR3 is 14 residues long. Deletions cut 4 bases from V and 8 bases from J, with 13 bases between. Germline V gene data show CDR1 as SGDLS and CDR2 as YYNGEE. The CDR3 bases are TGTGCCAGCAGCACCCGACAAGCCTATTCACCCCTCCACTTT. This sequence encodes CASSTRQAYSPLHF.

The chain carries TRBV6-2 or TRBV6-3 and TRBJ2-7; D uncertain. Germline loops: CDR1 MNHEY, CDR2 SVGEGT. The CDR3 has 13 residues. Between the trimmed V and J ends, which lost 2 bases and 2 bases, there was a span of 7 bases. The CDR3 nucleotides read TGTGCCAGCAGTTACGGCAGTCCCTACGAGCAGTACGTC. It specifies CASSYGSPYEQYV.

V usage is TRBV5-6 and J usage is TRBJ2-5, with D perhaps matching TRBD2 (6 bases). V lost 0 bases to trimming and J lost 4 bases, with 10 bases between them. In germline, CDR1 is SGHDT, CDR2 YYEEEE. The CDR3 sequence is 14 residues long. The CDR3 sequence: CASSLERGGETQYF. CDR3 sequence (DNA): TGTGCCAGCAGCTTGGAAAGGGGAGGAGAGACCCAGTACTTC.